This section outlines one T cell receptor (beta chain) sequence together with its context. What it binds is unknown. Carried by the TCR beta cDNA libraries were unique molecular identifiers. TCRdb passed the PCR reads through MiXCR, listing each CDR3 protein once. The sample yields some 240,000 distinct CDR3 sequences, 30% to 45% seen once. This sample was taken from a study of post-analysis software for immune sequencing data. Across the study: Some patients lacked subtype; others had relapsing-remitting, secondary progressive or progressive-relapsing disease.

Study results and caveats: Normalized Chao1 diversity in multiple sclerosis patients fell significantly below that of controls. Strong co-clustering by F measure was seen for same-batch samples.

The source of this sequence is a girl between 10 and 17 years old with multiple sclerosis. The sequenced sample was blood.

For the CDR3, the DNA is TGTGCCAGCAGTAGGGATCTCCAGGACGAGCAGTACTTC. Its translation: CASSRDLQDEQYF. This chain connects TRBV6-5 to TRBJ2-5; D call uncertain. The end of the DNA aligns better with TRBJ2-7, so the J call may be wrong. Germline values: CDR1 MNHEY, CDR2 SVGAGI. The CDR3 is made up of 13 amino acids.